A single sample is the source of the 2 T cell receptor beta chains below, sequenced in a study of T cells expressing NK-cell markers. TCRdb reanalyzed the 5' RACE reads and collapses them to one entry per CDR3 protein, without DNA. Its table records more than 120,000 distinct CDR3 sequences. The sequenced sample was blood T cells: a sorted CD56 or NKG2C T cell subset, CD4+ or CD8+ T cells, or bulk PBMC T cells (not recorded which). These receptors came from a man younger than 30 in good health.

V usage is TRBV2 and J usage is TRBJ2-3; TCRdb's D gene call, TRBD2, goes unchecked for lack of DNA. This CDR3 comprises 15 residues. Germline values: CDR1 SNHLY, CDR2 FYNNEI. The chain's CDR3 is CASSDYGRMSDTQYF. Full variable domain (missing parts from reference TRBV2 and TRBJ2-3): EPEVTQTPSHQVTQMGQEVILRCVPISNHLYFYWYRQILGQKVEFLVSFYNNEISEKSEIFDDQFSVERPDGSNFTLKIRSTKLEDSAMYFCASSDYGRMSDTQYFGPGTRLTVL.

The chain combines TRBV12-3 or TRBV12-4 with TRBJ1-1; TCRdb calls TRBD1, which cannot be checked without DNA. The CDR3 is 12 amino acids. The CDR3 sequence is CASRGGTVEAFF.